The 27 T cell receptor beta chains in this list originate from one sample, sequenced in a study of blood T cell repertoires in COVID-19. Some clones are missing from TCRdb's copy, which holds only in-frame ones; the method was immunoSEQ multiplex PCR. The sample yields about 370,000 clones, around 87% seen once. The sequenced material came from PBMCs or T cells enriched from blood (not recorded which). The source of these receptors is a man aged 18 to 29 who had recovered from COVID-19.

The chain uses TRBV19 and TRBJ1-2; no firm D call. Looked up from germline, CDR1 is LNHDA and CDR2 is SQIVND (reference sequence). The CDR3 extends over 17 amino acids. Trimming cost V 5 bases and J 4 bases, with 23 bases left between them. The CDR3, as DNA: TGTGCCAGTAGTGACCCCGGCGGGGATAGTCGTGCCTATGGCTACACCTTC. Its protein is CASSDPGGDSRAYGYTF.

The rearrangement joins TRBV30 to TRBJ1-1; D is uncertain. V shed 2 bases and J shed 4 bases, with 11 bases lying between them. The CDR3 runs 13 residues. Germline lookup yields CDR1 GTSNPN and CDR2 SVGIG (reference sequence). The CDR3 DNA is TGTGCCTGGAGTAAAAACCCGGGCACTGAAGCTTTCTTT. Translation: CAWSKNPGTEAFF.

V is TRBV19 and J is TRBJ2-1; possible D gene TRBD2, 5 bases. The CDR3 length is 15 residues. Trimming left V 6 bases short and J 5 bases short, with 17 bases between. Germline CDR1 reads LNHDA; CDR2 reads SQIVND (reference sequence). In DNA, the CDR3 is TGTGCCAGTAGCCCGACGCGGGCCAGACACAATGAGCAGTTCTTC. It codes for CASSPTRARHNEQFF. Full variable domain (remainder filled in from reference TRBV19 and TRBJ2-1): DGGITQSPKYLFRKEGQNVTLSCEQNLNHDAMYWYRQDPGQGLRLIYYSQIVNDFQKGDIAEGYSVSREKKESFPLTVTSAQKNPTAFYLCASSPTRARHNEQFFGPGTRLTVL.

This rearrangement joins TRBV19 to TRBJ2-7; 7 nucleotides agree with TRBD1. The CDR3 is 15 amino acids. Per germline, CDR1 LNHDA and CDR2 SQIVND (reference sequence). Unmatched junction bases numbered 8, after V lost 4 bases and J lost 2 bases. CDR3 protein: CASSKTGYGAYEQYF. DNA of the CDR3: TGTGCCAGTAGTAAGACAGGGTATGGGGCCTACGAGCAGTACTTC.

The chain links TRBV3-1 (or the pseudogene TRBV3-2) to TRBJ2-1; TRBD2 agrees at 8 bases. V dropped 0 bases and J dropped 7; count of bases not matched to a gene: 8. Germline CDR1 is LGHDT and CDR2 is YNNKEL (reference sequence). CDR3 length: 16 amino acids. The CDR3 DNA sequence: TGTGCCAGCAGCCAAGAAACCCTAGCGGGTAAAAATGAGCAGTTCTTC. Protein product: CASSQETLAGKNEQFF.

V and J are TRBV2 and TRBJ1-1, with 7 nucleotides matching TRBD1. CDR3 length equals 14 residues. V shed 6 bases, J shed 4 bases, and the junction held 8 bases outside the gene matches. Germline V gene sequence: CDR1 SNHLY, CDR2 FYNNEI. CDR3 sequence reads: CASRSIQGITEAFF. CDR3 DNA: TGTGCCAGCAGATCTATACAGGGGATCACTGAAGCTTTCTTT. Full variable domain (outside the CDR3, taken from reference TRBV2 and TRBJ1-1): EPEVTQTPSHQVTQMGQEVILRCVPISNHLYFYWYRQILGQKVEFLVSFYNNEISEKSEIFDDQFSVERPDGSNFTLKIRSTKLEDSAMYFCASRSIQGITEAFFGQGTRLTVV.

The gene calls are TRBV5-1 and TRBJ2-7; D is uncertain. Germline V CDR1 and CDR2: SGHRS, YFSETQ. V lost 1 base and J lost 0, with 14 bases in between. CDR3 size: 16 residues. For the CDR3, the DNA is TGCGCCAGCAGCTTGACAATCTCCACGCCCTCCTACGAGCAGTACTTC. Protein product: CASSLTISTPSYEQYF.

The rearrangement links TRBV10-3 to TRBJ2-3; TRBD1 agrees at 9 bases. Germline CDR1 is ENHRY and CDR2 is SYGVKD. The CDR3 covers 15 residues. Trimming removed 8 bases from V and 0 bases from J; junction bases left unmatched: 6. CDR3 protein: CAIAGQGLSTDTQYF. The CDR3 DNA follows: TGTGCCATCGCCGGACAGGGGCTAAGCACAGATACGCAGTATTTT.

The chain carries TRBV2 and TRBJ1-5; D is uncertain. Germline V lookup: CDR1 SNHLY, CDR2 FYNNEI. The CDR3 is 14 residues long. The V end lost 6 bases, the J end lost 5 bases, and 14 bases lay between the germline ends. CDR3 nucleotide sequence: TGTGCCAGCAGCATTAACGGGATGTATCAGCCCCAGCATTTT. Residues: CASSINGMYQPQHF.

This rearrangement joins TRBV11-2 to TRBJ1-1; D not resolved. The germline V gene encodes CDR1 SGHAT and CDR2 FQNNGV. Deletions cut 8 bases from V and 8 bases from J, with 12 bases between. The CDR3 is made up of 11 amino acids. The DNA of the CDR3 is TGTGCCAGCTCACTAGCCGACGAAGCTTTCTTT. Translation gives CASSLADEAFF.

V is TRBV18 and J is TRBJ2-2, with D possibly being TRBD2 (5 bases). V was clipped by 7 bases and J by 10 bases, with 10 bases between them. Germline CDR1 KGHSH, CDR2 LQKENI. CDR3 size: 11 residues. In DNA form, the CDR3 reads TGTGCCAGCTTAGGAGGCGTGGAGCTGTTTTTT. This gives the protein CASLGGVELFF.

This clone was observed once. The CDR3 DNA sequence: TGTGCCAGCAGCGTCCGGACAGTAAACTATGGCTACACCTTC. Protein sequence: CASSVRTVNYGYTF. V gene TRBV2 combines with J gene TRBJ1-2, with TRBD1 as a possible D gene (6 bases). Germline V gene data show CDR1 as SNHLY and CDR2 as FYNNEI. The V end was cut by 6 bases, the J end by 2 bases, with 13 bases between. This CDR3 region has 14 residues.

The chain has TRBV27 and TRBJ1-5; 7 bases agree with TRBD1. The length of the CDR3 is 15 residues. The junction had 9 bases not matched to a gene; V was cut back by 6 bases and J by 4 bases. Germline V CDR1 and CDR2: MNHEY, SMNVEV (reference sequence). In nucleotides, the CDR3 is TGTGCCAGCAGCCTGACAGGGAACGGAAATCAGCCCCAGCATTTT. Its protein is CASSLTGNGNQPQHF.

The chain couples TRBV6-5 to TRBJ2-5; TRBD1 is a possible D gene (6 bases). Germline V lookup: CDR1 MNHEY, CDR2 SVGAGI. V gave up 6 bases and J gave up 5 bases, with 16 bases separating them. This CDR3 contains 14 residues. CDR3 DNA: TGTGCCAGCAGCTCTGGGACAAGAGTGGAGACCCAGTACTTC. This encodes CASSSGTRVETQYF.

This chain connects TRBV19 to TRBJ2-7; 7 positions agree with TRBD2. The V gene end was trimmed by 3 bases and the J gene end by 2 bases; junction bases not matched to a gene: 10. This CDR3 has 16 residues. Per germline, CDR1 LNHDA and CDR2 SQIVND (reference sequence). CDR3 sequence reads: CASSIRKASGTYEQYF. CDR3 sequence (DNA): TGTGCCAGTAGTATTCGGAAGGCTAGCGGCACCTACGAGCAGTACTTC.

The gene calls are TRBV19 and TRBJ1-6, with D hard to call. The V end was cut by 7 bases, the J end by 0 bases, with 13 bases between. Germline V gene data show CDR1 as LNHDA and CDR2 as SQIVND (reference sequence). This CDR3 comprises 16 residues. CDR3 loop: CASTISGRSYNSPLHF. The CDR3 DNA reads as TGTGCCAGTACCATCAGCGGTCGCTCCTATAATTCACCCCTCCACTTT.

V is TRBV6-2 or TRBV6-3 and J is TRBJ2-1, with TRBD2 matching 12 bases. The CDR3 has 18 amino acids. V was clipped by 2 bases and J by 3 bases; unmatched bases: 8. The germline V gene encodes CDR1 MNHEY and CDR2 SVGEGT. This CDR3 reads CASSYVTSGGRFYNEQFF. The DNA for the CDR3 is TGTGCCAGCAGTTACGTAACTAGCGGGGGGCGCTTCTACAATGAGCAGTTCTTC.

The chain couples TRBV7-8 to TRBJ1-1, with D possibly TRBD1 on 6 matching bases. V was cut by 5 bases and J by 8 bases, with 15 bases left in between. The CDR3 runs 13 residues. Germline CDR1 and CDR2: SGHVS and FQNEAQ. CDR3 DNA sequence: TGTGCCAGCAGCCGGTACAACAGGGAGGAAGCTTTCTTT. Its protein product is CASSRYNREEAFF.

CDR3 nucleotides: TGTGCCAGCAGCTTACCCGGGAACACTGAAGCTTTCTTT. Translating gives CASSLPGNTEAFF. The chain employs TRBV7-9 and TRBJ1-1; D is ambiguous. Trimming pared 2 bases from V and 1 base from J, leaving 5 bases between. The CDR3 sequence is 13 residues long. CDR1 is SEHNR, CDR2 FQNEAQ, per germline (reference sequence).

The CDR3: CASSPASGLYNEQFF. The DNA for the CDR3 is TGTGCCAGCAGTCCCGCTAGCGGCCTCTACAATGAGCAGTTCTTC. The J gene is TRBJ2-1, the V gene TRBV2; 7 nucleotides align to TRBD2. V lost 5 bases and J lost 3; bases outside the gene matches: 7. The CDR3 is made up of 15 amino acids. CDR1 SNHLY and CDR2 FYNNEI come from the germline V gene.

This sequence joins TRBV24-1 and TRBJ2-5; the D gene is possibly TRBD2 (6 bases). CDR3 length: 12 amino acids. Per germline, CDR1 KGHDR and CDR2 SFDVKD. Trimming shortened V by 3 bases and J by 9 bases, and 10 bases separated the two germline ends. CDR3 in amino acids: CATSDPRDAQYF. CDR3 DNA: TGTGCCACCAGTGATCCGCGGGATGCCCAGTACTTC.

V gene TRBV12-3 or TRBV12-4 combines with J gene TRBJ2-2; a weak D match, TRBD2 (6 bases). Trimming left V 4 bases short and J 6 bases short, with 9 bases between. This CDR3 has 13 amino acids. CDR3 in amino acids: CASSSTSSGELFF. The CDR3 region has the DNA TGTGCCAGCAGTTCGACTAGTTCCGGGGAGCTGTTTTTT.

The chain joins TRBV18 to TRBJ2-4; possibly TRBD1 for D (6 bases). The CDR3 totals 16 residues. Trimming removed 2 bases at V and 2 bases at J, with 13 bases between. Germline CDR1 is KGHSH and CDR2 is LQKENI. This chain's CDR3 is CASSPDRTRTKNIQYF. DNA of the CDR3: TGTGCCAGCTCACCAGACAGGACCCGGACCAAAAACATTCAGTACTTC.

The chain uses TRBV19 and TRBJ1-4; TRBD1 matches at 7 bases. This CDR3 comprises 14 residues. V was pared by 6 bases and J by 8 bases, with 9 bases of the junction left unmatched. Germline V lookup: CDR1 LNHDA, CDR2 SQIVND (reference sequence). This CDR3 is CASSPNDRAEKLFF. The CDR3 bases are TGTGCCAGTAGCCCTAACGACAGGGCGGAAAAACTGTTTTTT.

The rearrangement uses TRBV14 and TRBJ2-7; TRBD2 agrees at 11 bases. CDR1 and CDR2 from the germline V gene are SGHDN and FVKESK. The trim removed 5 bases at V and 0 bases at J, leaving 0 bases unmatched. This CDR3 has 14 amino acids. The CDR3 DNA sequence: TGTGCCAGCAGCGGACTAGCGGGCTCCTACGAGCAGTACTTC. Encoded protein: CASSGLAGSYEQYF.

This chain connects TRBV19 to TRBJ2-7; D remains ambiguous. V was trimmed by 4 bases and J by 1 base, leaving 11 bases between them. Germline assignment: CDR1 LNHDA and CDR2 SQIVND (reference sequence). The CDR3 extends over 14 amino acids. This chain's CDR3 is CASSSPGSSYEQYF. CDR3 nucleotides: TGTGCCAGTAGTAGCCCAGGTTCTTCCTACGAGCAGTACTTC.

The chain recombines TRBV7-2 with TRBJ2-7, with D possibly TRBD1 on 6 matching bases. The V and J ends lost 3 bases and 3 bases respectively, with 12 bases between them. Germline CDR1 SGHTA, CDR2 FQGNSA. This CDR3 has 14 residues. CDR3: CASSFIARGYEQYF. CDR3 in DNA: TGTGCCAGCAGCTTCATCGCCAGGGGCTACGAGCAGTACTTC.